The rows below give T cell receptor beta chains drawn from one sample of a study of human T cells and chemical hapten exposure. TCRdb reanalysed the RACE reads using MiXCR and keeps one entry per CDR3 protein. The repertoire holds 380,000 or so distinct CDR3 sequences, around 5% seen once, with approximately 2.5% in the top ten. This specimen consisted of whole blood, obtained in connection with sensitization to the hapten diphenylcyclopropenone (DPC). Receptors were obtained from a woman in her forties or fifties with alopecia areata. Some clones in this sample may be carry-over from other donors' samples. CDR3s include the opening cysteine and the closing phenylalanine or tryptophan. The D gene is left open where the match is weak. Not every row has a clone size; where given, it reads once, few, many or a size class.

cdr3_nt	cdr3_aa	clone_size	v_call	d_call	j_call
TGCGCCAGCAGTGAGTCGGCGCAGAATAATTCACCCCTCCACTTT	CASSESAQNNSPLHF	many	TRBV10-2	NA	TRBJ1-6
TGTGCCAGCAGCTTAGGGGTTATGGGCAGGGGAAAAGCTCAGCCCCAGCATTTT	CASSLGVMGRGKAQPQHF	many	TRBV7-8	NA	TRBJ1-5
TGTGCCAGCAGAACCGGGACAGAAGATGGCTACACCTTC	CASRTGTEDGYTF	few	TRBV6-5	TRBD1	TRBJ1-2
TGTGCCAGCAGTCCGGAGAACACAGCTAACTATGGCTACACCTTC	CASSPENTANYGYTF	few	TRBV6-2/TRBV6-3	NA	TRBJ1-2
TGTGCCAGCAGCCAGGAGGGAAGCCTCAATGAGCAGTTCTTC	CASSQEGSLNEQFF	many	TRBV4-2	NA	TRBJ2-1
TGTGCCAGCAGTCGGGACAACAGCCCCACTGAAGCTTTCTTT	CASSRDNSPTEAFF	NA	TRBV2	NA	TRBJ1-1
TGTGCCAGCAGTTTATATCAGGGGACCGGGGAGCTGTTTTTT	CASSLYQGTGELFF	few	TRBV27	NA	TRBJ2-2
TGTGCCACCAGGGCAGTTAGCAATCAGCCCCAGCATTTT	CATRAVSNQPQHF	NA	TRBV6-1	NA	TRBJ1-5
TGTGCCAGCAGCTTGGCCTTGTTAGCGGGAGAAGTGACCAAAAACATTCAGTACTTC	CASSLALLAGEVTKNIQYF	many	TRBV5-6	TRBD2	TRBJ2-4
TGTGCCAGCAGTTACTCGCCTAGCGGGGGATACAATGAGCAGTTCTTC	CASSYSPSGGYNEQFF	NA	TRBV6-5	TRBD2	TRBJ2-1
TGCAGCGTTGAGGCAGGGGAGGTCACTGAAGCTTTCTTT	CSVEAGEVTEAFF	few	TRBV29-1	NA	TRBJ1-1
TGTGCCAGCAGTGAAATTGGGCAGTTCGGACCAAGCAATCAGCCCCAGCATTTT	CASSEIGQFGPSNQPQHF	NA	TRBV6-1	NA	TRBJ1-5
TGTGCCAGCAGCTTGCCCGGGACAGGGGCTATCACCGGGGAGCTGTTTTTT	CASSLPGTGAITGELFF	many	TRBV5-4	TRBD1	TRBJ2-2
TGTGCCAGCAGCTTACGACTAGCGGGGGGGATTAGCTCCTACAATGAGCAGTTCTTC	CASSLRLAGGISSYNEQFF	NA	TRBV7-8	TRBD2	TRBJ2-1
TGCGCCAGCAGCTCATCGACAATACAGGGAGTTGCAACTAATGAAAAACTGTTTTTT	CASSSSTIQGVATNEKLFF	many	TRBV5-1	NA	TRBJ1-4
TGCGCCAGCAGCCATGTAGTTGCCAGGGGAGATGGCTACACCTTC	CASSHVVARGDGYTF	NA	TRBV4-1	NA	TRBJ1-2